This T cell receptor beta chain stems from a study of T cell responses to AZD1222 COVID-19 vaccine. On this clone itself: Its antigen remains unknown.

Produced via immunoSEQ multiplex PCR; TCRdb's table is partial and in-frame only. The sample contains under 150,000 clones, roughly 93% of which appear only once. The CDR3 runs 15 residues. Germline V gives CDR1 MNHNS, CDR2 SASEGT. The V and J ends lost 1 base and 0 bases respectively, with 9 bases between them. Study conclusions and caveats: The donor cohort was predominantly white British with a female majority, and clonal diversity may have been underestimated.

This clonotype was obtained from an adult in good health. The V and J genes are TRBV6-1 and TRBJ1-2; D is uncertain. The sample was peripheral blood, taken on day 0 of AZD1222 vaccination. The CDR3 DNA reads TGTGCCAGCAGTGAAGTAGACGGCGCTAACTATGGCTACACCTTC. It translates to CASSEVDGANYGYTF.